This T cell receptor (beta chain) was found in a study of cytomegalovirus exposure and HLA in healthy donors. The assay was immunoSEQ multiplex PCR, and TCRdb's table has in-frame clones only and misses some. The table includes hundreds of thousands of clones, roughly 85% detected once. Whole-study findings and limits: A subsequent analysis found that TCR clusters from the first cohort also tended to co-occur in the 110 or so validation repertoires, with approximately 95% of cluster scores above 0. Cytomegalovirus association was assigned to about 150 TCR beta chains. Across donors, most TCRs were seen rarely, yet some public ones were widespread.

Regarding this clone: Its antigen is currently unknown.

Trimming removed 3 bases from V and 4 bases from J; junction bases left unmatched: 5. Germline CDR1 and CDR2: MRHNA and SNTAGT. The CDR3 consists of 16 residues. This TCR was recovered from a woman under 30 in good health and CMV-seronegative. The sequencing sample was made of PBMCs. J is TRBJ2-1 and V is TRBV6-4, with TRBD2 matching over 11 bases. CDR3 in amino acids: CASSEASGGPYNEQFF. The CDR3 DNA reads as TGTGCCAGCAGTGAGGCTAGCGGGGGGCCATACAATGAGCAGTTCTTC.